This note documents a single TCR beta chain sequence. With 4 bases clipped from V and 4 bases from J, the junction kept 3 bases outside the gene matches. Germline CDR1 SGHNT, CDR2 YENEEA. The CDR3 consists of 15 residues. These data originate in a study of blood T cell repertoires in COVID-19. For the study at large: Researchers got acute and convalescent COVID-19 samples from the United States, Italy and Spain. The analysed material was cDNA or gDNA that came from T cells, B-cell-depleted T cells, or PBMCs.

It was during active infection that Seattle patients were enrolled and then longitudinally followed. As handled by the study authors: From reference gene primer amplification, estimates of nucleated cell counts were derived. TCRdb keeps only in-frame clones here, not all; method: immunoSEQ multiplex PCR. Clonal size and the V and J genes are those of that table, whereas D and trimming came from the DNA. Seen here are 62,000 or so clones, around four fifths observed once, and the top ten hold 13% to 15%. The V gene is TRBV11-3, the J gene TRBJ2-3, with 12 positions matching TRBD1. This TCR came from a man aged 55 to 70 with COVID-19, enrolled during active disease. Sequenced: peripheral blood. The CDR3 coding sequence is TGTGCCAGCAGCTCCGGGACAGGGGGCCCAGATACGCAGTATTTT. This codes for CASSSGTGGPDTQYF. Supplemented by reference TRBV11-3 and TRBJ2-3, the full variable domain reads EAGVVQSPRYKIIEKKQPVAFWCNPISGHNTLYWYLQNLGQGPELLIRYENEEAVDDSQLPKDRFSAERLKGVDSTLKIQPAELGDSAVYLCASSSGTGGPDTQYFGPGTRLTVL.